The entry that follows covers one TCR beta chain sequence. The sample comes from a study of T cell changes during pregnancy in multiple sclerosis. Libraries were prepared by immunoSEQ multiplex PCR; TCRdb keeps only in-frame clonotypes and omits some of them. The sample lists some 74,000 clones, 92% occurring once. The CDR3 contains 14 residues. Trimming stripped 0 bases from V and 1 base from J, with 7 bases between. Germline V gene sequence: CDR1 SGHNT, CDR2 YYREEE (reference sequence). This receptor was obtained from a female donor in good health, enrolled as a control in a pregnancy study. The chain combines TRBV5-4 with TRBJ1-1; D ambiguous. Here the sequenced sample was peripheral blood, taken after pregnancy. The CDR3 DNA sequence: TGTGCCAGCAGCTTGGTTGGGCAGAACACTGAAGCTTTCTTT. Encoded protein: CASSLVGQNTEAFF.